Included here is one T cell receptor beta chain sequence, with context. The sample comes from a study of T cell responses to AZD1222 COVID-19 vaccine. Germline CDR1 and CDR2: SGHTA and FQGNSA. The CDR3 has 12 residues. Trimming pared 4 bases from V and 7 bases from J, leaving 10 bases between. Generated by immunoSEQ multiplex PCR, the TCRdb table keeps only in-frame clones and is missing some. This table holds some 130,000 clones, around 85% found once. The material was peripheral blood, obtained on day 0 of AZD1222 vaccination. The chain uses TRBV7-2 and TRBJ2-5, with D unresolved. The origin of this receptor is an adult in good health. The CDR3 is CASSSDGRTQYF. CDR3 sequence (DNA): TGTGCCAGCAGCTCCGACGGCCGGACCCAGTACTTC.